Each of the 10 T cell receptor beta chains below was sequenced from the same sample in a study of persistence of HIV-infected CD4 T cells. The antigens for these receptors are not known. Cells were stimulated with CMV-infected fibroblast lysates at 10 ug/mL. CD40L/CD69 double-negative CD45RO-high memory CD4+ T cells were collected. The immunoSEQ assay was version 4, run in survey mode. Using immunoSEQ multiplex PCR, the repertoire was profiled, and TCRdb retains in-frame clones only, with some absent. This table has some 30,000 clones, around 76% appearing once. The sample in question was CD4+ T cells sorted from PBMCs after approximately 19-hour stimulation, obtained from a patient who received antiretroviral therapy. These receptors all stem from an adult woman with HIV who was CMV-seropositive.

The chain is built from TRBV7-3 and TRBJ2-1; D is uncertain. Germline CDR1 SGHTA, CDR2 FQGTGA. The CDR3 spans 12 residues. Trimming pared 3 bases from V and 13 bases from J, leaving 13 bases between. CDR3 sequence reads: CASSFGPGPQFF. DNA of the CDR3: TGTGCCAGCAGCTTCGGTCCAGGTCCCCAGTTCTTC.

The genes are TRBV12-3 or TRBV12-4 and TRBJ2-7; no clear D gene. This CDR3 is 12 amino acids long. Deletions cut 6 bases from V and 4 bases from J, with 10 bases between. The CDR3 region is CASSPTSYEQYF. As DNA, the CDR3 is TGTGCCAGCAGCCCTACCTCATACGAGCAGTACTTC.

The V gene is TRBV5-5, the J gene TRBJ2-3; tentative D call: TRBD2 (5 bases). The germline V and J ends were trimmed by 4 bases and 6 bases, with 9 bases remaining between them. This CDR3 spans 12 amino acids. CDR1 is SGHKS and CDR2 is YYEKEE in the germline V gene (reference sequence). The CDR3 spells CASSLDFDTQYF. The CDR3 DNA is TGTGCCAGCAGCCTGGACTTTGATACGCAGTATTTT.

The gene calls are TRBV7-3 and TRBJ1-1, with D perhaps matching TRBD1 (6 bases). Germline V lookup: CDR1 SGHTA, CDR2 FQGTGA. Between the trimmed V and J ends, which lost 2 bases and 6 bases, there was a span of 10 bases. The CDR3 spans 13 residues. The CDR3: CASSLARTAEAFF. DNA of the CDR3: TGTGCCAGCAGCTTAGCCCGGACAGCTGAAGCTTTCTTT.

The chain employs TRBV15 and TRBJ2-1; TRBD1 matches at 8 bases. V trimming: 5 bases; J trimming: 1 base; junction bases outside the gene matches: 4. CDR3 size: 15 residues. The V gene's germline CDR1 is LNHNV and CDR2 YYDKDF (reference sequence). In DNA, the CDR3 is TGTGCCACCAGCCCCCGGACAGGGTCCTACAATGAGCAGTTCTTC. The encoded protein is CATSPRTGSYNEQFF.

This clone was counted only a few times. This CDR3 is CASSLGLPGDTEAFF. The CDR3 nucleotides read TGTGCCAGCAGCTTAGGCCTTCCTGGGGACACTGAAGCTTTCTTT. This chain links TRBV7-9 with TRBJ1-1; D gene ambiguous. The V end lost 1 base, the J end lost 3 bases, and 12 bases lay between the germline ends. CDR3 length equals 15 residues. Germline CDR1 and CDR2: SEHNR and FQNEAQ (reference sequence).

The V and J genes are TRBV18 and TRBJ1-4; D remains unclear. The germline CDR1 and CDR2 sequences are KGHSH and LQKENI. The length of the CDR3 is 16 residues. Between the trimmed V and J ends, which lost 3 bases and 5 bases, there was a span of 16 bases. CDR3 nucleotide sequence: TGTGCCAGCTCACCGAGGGTCGTAGCCAGCAATGAAAAACTGTTTTTT. Its translation is CASSPRVVASNEKLFF.

In DNA form, the CDR3 reads TGCGCCAGCAGCAGGGGGCTCGGGTACGAGCAGTACTTC. Amino acid sequence: CASSRGLGYEQYF. The chain has TRBV10-2 and TRBJ2-7, with 8 positions matching TRBD1. The J segment lost 4 bases and the V segment lost 6 bases, leaving 5 bases of the junction unmatched. From germline, CDR1 is WSHSY and CDR2 SAAADI. The CDR3 spans 13 residues.

The chain has TRBV5-6 and TRBJ2-7; no definite D call. There are 12 residues in the CDR3. Germline V gene sequence: CDR1 SGHDT, CDR2 YYEEEE. V lost 0 bases and J 3 bases, leaving 4 bases between the germline ends. CDR3 region: CASSLGNYEQYF. The CDR3 nucleotides read TGTGCCAGCAGCTTGGGGAACTACGAGCAGTACTTC.

This chain connects TRBV3-1 (or the pseudogene TRBV3-2) to TRBJ1-3; the match to TRBD1 covers 9 bases. The V and J ends lost 3 bases and 2 bases, in that order; junction bases with no gene match: 5. CDR3 length equals 16 residues. In germline, CDR1 is LGHDT, CDR2 YNNKEL (reference sequence). This CDR3 reads CASSQVQGAPGNTIYF. Written as DNA, the CDR3 is TGTGCCAGCAGCCAGGTACAGGGGGCGCCTGGAAACACCATATATTTT.